Listed below are T cell receptor beta chains from one sample, sequenced in a study of blood T cell repertoires in COVID-19. TCRdb keeps only in-frame clones here, not all; method: immunoSEQ multiplex PCR. Among 65,000 or so clones listed, more than 65% were seen once. The source material was peripheral blood. Receptors originate from a woman in her sixties or seventies with acute or convalescent COVID-19. Each CDR3 is given with its conserved first and last residue.

v_call,cdr3_length,cdr3_aa
TRBV19,15,CASSSTRQGANEQFF
TRBV7-2,15,CASSLARGGGDEQFF
TRBV11-2,14,CASSTRTGYYGYTF
TRBV20-1,11,CSALNGETQYF
TRBV10-3,14,CAISWTSGANEQFF
TRBV7-2,15,CASSFMDRPSYGYTF
TRBV30,12,CAGITGAGGYTF
TRBV2,15,CASRGGTAQGETQYF
TRBV9,13,CASTWGTDSPLHF
TRBV5-4,17,CASSDDKGRGSRETQYF
TRBV29-1,10,CSCSRDTQYF
TRBV19,14,CATSLPGVGEKLFF
TRBV9,15,CASSASSTGADTQYF
TRBV9,14,CASSVALAPNEQYF
TRBV10-3,14,CAISGGETYNEQFF
TRBV6-1,16,CASSELAQGMGQPQHF
TRBV6-5,14,CASRARSSYNEQFF
TRBV19,15,CASSIEWRLTDTQYF
TRBV30,16,CAWSVGSGVGTDTQYF
TRBV10-3,13,CAISVGQGTEAFF
TRBV28,14,CASSLGGGAGGYTF
TRBV28,13,CASNLQVNTEAFF
TRBV3-1/TRBV3-2,16,CASSQGPSGSSYEQYF
TRBV7-6,17,CASSLASGVEHNQPQHF
TRBV7-2,14,CASSPGGGLHLGYF
TRBV19,17,CASSAADRGYEAYEQYF
TRBV27,15,CASSFQGRVAGELFF
TRBV28,14,CASSPPLSYNEQFF
TRBV20-1,16,CSASPRASGIAYEQYF
TRBV12-3/TRBV12-4,13,CASTDTGFSPLHF
TRBV9,15,CASSVGLAGGYEQYF
TRBV6-1,16,CASSEPGLAVYNEQFF
TRBV25-1,10,CASSGTGQYF
TRBV19,14,CASKGAQDSDGYTF
TRBV29-1,12,CSVPRTGGEQYF
TRBV11-2,13,CASTLSGGETQYF
TRBV11-3,14,CASSPGPTGSPLHF
TRBV2,14,CASSKDRGRETQYF
TRBV6-1,14,CASSRDTSNQPQHF
TRBV19,16,CASSASQGIYISPLHF
TRBV6-6,15,CASSYSLVQGNEQFF
TRBV4-3,12,CASSQDRETQYF
TRBV27,15,CASEPGPGGTGELFF
TRBV5-6,13,CAGLTSGANVLTF
TRBV28,16,CASSLAWDRGGEKLFF